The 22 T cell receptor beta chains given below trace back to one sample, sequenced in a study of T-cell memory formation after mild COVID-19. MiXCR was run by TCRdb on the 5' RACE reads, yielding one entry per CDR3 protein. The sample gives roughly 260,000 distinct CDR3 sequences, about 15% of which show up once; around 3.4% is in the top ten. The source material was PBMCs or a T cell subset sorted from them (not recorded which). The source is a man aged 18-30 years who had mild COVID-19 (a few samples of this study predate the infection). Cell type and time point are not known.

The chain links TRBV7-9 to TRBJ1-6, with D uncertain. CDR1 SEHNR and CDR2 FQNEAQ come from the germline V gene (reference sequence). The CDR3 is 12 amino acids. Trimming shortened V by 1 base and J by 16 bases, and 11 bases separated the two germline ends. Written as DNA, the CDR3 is TGTGCCAGCAGCTTAGACCCGGGCCCTCTCCACTTT. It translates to CASSLDPGPLHF. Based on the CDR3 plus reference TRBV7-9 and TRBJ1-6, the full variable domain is DTGVSQNPRHKITKRGQNVTFRCDPISEHNRLYWYRQTLGQGPEFLTYFQNEAQLEKSRLLSDRFSAERPKGSFSTLEIQRTEQGDSAMYLCASSLDPGPLHFGNGTRLTVT.

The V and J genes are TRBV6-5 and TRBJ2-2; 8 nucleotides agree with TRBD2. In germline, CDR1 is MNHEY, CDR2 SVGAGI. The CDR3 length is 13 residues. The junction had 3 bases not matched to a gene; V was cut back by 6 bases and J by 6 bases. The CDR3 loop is CASRNGGAGELFF. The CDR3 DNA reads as TGTGCCAGCAGGAACGGGGGGGCCGGGGAGCTGTTTTTT.

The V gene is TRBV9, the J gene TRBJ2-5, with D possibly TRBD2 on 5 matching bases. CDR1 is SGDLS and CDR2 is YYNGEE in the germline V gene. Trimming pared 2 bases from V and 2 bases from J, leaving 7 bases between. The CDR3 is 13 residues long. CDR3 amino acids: CASSVTGQETQYF. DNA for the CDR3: TGTGCCAGCAGCGTGACGGGACAAGAGACCCAGTACTTC.

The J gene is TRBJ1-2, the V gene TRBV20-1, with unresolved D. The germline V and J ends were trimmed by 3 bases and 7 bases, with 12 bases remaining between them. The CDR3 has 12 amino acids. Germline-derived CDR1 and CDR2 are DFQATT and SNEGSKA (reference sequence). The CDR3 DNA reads TGCAGTGCTAGGATGGACCGCCTTGGCTACACCTTC. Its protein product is CSARMDRLGYTF.

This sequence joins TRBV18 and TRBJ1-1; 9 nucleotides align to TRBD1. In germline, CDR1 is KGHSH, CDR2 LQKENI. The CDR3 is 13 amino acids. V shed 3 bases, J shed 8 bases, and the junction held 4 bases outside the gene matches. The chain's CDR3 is CASSPDRGSEAFF. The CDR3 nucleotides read TGTGCCAGCTCACCGGACAGGGGCTCCGAAGCTTTCTTT. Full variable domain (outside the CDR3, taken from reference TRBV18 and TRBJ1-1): NAGVMQNPRHLVRRRGQEARLRCSPMKGHSHVYWYRQLPEEGLKFMVYLQKENIIDESGMPKERFSAEFPKEGPSILRIQQVVRGDSAAYFCASSPDRGSEAFFGQGTRLTVV.

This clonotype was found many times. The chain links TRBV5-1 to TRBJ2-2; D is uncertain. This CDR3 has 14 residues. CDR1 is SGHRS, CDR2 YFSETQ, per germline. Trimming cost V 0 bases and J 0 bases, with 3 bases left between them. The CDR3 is CASSLGPNTGELFF. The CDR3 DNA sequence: TGCGCCAGCAGCTTGGGCCCGAACACCGGGGAGCTGTTTTTT. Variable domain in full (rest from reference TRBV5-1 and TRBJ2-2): KAGVTQTPRYLIKTRGQQVTLSCSPISGHRSVSWYQQTPGQGLQFLFEYFSETQRNKGNFPGRFSGRQFSNSRSEMNVSTLELGDSALYLCASSLGPNTGELFFGEGSRLTVL.

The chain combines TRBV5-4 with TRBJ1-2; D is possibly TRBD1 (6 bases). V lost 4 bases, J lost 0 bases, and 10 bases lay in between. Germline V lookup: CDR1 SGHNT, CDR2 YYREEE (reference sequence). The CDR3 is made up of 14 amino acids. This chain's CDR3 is CASSGGPANYGYTF. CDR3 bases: TGTGCCAGCAGCGGGGGGCCAGCTAACTATGGCTACACCTTC.

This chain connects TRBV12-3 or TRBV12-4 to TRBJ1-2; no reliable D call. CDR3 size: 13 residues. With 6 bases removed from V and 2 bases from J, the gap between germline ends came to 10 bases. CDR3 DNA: TGTGCCAGCAGCAACCTAAGGAACTATGGCTACACCTTC. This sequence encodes CASSNLRNYGYTF.

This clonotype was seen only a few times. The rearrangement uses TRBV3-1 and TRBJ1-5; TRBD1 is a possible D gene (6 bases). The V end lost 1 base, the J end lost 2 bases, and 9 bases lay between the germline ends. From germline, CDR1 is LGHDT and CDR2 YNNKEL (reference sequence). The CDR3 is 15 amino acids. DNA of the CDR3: TGTGCCAGCAGCCAAGCATCAGGGGGCAATCAGCCCCAGCATTTT. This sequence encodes CASSQASGGNQPQHF.

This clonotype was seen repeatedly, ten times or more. The CDR3 here is CASSLTEELEQFF. For the CDR3, the DNA is TGTGCCAGCAGTCTTACCGAAGAGCTTGAGCAGTTCTTC. The chain employs TRBV12-3 or TRBV12-4 and TRBJ2-1; no definite D call. The CDR3 contains 13 residues. Trimming left V 5 bases short and J 9 bases short, with 14 bases between.

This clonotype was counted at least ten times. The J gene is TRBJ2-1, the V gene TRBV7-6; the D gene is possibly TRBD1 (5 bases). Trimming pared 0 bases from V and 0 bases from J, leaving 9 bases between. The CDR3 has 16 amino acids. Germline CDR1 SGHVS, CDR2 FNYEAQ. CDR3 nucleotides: TGTGCCAGCAGCTTAGCTCAGGGTAGCTCCTACAATGAGCAGTTCTTC. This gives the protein CASSLAQGSSYNEQFF.

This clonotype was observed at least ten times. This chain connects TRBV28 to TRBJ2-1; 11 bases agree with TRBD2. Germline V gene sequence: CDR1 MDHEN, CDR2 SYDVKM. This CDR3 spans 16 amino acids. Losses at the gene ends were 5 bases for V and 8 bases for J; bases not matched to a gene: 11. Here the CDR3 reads CASSPPPSGGTHEQFF. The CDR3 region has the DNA TGTGCCAGCAGTCCCCCCCCTAGCGGGGGGACCCATGAGCAGTTCTTC.

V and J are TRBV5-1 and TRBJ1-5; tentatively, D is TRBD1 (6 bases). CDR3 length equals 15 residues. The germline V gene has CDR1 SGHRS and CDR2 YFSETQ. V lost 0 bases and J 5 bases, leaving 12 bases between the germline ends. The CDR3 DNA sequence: TGCGCCAGCAGCTTGGAGGGGGACACATATCAGCCCCAGCATTTT. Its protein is CASSLEGDTYQPQHF.

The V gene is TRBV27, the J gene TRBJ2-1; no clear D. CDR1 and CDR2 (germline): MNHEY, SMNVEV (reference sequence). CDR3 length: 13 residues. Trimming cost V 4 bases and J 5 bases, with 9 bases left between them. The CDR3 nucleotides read TGTGCCAGCAGTTCTCCTCGCCACAATGAGCAGTTCTTC. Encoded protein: CASSSPRHNEQFF.

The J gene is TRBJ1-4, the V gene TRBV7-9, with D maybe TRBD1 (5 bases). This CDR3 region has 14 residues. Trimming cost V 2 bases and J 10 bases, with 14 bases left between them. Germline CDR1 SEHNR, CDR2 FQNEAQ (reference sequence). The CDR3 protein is CASSLIGSRGKLFF. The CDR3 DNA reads TGTGCCAGCAGCTTAATCGGGAGTAGGGGAAAACTGTTTTTT.

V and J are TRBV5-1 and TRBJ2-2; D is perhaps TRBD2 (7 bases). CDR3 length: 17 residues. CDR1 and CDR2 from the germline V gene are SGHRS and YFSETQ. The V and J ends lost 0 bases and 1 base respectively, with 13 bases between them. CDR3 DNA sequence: TGCGCCAGCAGCTTGGTTGGCGGGGGCCTGAACACCGGGGAGCTGTTTTTT. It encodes CASSLVGGGLNTGELFF.

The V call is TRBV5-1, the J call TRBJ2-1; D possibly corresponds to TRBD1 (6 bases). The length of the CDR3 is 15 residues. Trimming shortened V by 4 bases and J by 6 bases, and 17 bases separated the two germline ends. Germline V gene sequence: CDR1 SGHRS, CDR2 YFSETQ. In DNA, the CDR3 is TGCGCCAGCAGCACCGCCCGGACAGAACGCAATGAGCAGTTCTTC. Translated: CASSTARTERNEQFF.

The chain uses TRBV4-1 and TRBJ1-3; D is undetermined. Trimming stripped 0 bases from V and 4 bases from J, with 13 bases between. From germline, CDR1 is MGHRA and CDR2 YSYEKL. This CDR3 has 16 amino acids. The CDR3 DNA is TGCGCCAGCAGCCAAGATGCGGCAGTGCTAGGAAACACCATATATTTT. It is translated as CASSQDAAVLGNTIYF.

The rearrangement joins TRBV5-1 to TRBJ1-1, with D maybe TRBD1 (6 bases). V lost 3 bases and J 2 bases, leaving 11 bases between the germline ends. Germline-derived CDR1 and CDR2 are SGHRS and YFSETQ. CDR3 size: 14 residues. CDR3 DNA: TGCGCCAGCAGCTCCGGGACACCTAACACTGAAGCTTTCTTT. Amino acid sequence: CASSSGTPNTEAFF.

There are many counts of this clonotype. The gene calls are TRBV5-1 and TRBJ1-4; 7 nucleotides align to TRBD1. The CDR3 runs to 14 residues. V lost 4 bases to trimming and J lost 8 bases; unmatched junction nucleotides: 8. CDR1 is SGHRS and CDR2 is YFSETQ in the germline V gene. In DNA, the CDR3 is TGCGCCAGCAGCCCCGGGACAGACGGCGAAAAACTGTTTTTT. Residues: CASSPGTDGEKLFF.

The CDR3: CASSKGGLAESTDTQYF. The CDR3 nucleotides are TGTGCCAGCAGCAAAGGGGGACTAGCGGAAAGCACAGATACGCAGTATTTT. The chain combines TRBV21-1 with TRBJ2-3; the table assigns TRBD2, which was not confirmed against the DNA. TRBV21-1 is termed a pseudogene. The CDR3 sequence is 17 residues long.

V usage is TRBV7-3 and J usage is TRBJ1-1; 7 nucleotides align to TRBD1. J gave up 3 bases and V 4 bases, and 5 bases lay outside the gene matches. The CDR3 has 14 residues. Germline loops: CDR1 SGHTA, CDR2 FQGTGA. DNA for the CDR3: TGTGCCAGCAGCTCCCCGACAGGGCACACTGAAGCTTTCTTT. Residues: CASSSPTGHTEAFF.